This paragraph covers one TCR beta chain sequence. In the same sample, other DNA sequences code for this CDR3. The authors' processing: Estimates of nucleated cell counts were drawn from the amplification of reference gene primers. This table comes from immunoSEQ multiplex PCR, and its TCRdb copy is limited to in-frame clones, with some not included. V, J and clone size derive from that table, while D and trimming were established from the DNA sequence. The sample lists 110,000 to 150,000 clones, 70% to 90% seen once, with 1.5% in the top ten. This record belongs to a study of blood T cell repertoires in COVID-19. Study-wide context: Researchers got acute and convalescent COVID-19 samples from the United States, Italy and Spain. Nucleic acid was either cDNA or gDNA, and it came from T cells, B-cell-depleted T cells, or PBMCs.

Germline trimming cut 6 bases from V and 2 bases from J; bases unmatched to any gene: 3. CDR3 length equals 13 residues. The TCR originated in a woman aged 60-75 years with acute or convalescent COVID-19. Sequencing was carried out using peripheral blood. The rearrangement uses TRBV12-3 or TRBV12-4 and TRBJ1-2; 7 bases are shared with TRBD1. The CDR3 reads CASSLGQNYGYTF. CDR3 nucleotides: TGTGCCAGCAGCTTGGGACAGAACTATGGCTACACCTTC.